A selection of T cell receptor beta chains follows, all from one sample in a study of human T cells and chemical hapten exposure. MiXCR, run by TCRdb on the RACE reads, gives a single entry per CDR3 protein. The sample yields about 130,000 distinct CDR3 sequences, around 8.3% seen once. Sequencing was performed on whole blood. The origin of the receptors is a male donor in good health. Some clones in this sample may be carry-over from other donors' samples. Each CDR3 is given with its conserved first and last residue.

V: TRBV20-1
CDR3: CSASLQNTGELFF

V: TRBV9
CDR3: CASTVGVSSGNTIYF

V: TRBV19
CDR3: CASRGHDTGELFF

V: TRBV10-3
CDR3: CAISLGTGDSGANVLTF

V: TRBV3-1
CDR3: CASSQEDFEKLFF

V: TRBV14
CDR3: CASSHRQGAGWEQFF

V: TRBV5-1
CDR3: CASSSAPGHANTEAFF

V: TRBV6-5
CDR3: CASTHRGATEAFF

V: TRBV7-9
CDR3: CASSSDFNEQFF

V: TRBV6-2/TRBV6-3
CDR3: CASSYRIAPGLAGGPFHEQYF

V: TRBV10-3
CDR3: CAIDGGRTTDTQYF

V: TRBV29-1
CDR3: CSALRDIGHEQYF

V: TRBV7-9
CDR3: CASRRGRGTEAFF

V: TRBV27
CDR3: CASSADGQPQHF

V: TRBV28
CDR3: CASSTGTEWGSYEQYF

V: TRBV19
CDR3: CASNEGRMRFYNEQFF

V: TRBV14
CDR3: CASSEQGKTEAFF

V: TRBV14
CDR3: CASSQEGYLYEQYF

V: TRBV9
CDR3: CASSVGAAGTTDTQYF

V: TRBV7-6
CDR3: CASSSRVLAGVLSYNEQFF

V: TRBV20-1
CDR3: CSSDLNLDTEAFF

V: TRBV7-9
CDR3: CASSLAGVLNTEAFF

V: TRBV6-1
CDR3: CASSEMEGFNQPQHF

V: TRBV6-5
CDR3: CASSSSGSGGETQYF

V: TRBV29-1
CDR3: CSVDVDGDYEQYF

V: TRBV11-2
CDR3: CASSLDTLLGGASYGYTF

V: TRBV11-2
CDR3: CASSLFGTSGYEQYF

V: TRBV5-5
CDR3: CASSLGEGRSNTEAFF

V: TRBV7-2
CDR3: CASSLRDRELPEQYF

V: TRBV4-1
CDR3: CASSQGGDDNQPQHF

V: TRBV4-1
CDR3: CASSQVARPGTTNEKLFF

V: TRBV7-6
CDR3: CASSLNQAGAEQYF

V: TRBV3-1
CDR3: CASTRQGDAKQYF

V: TRBV4-1
CDR3: CASSQAGGSTYNEQFF

V: TRBV27
CDR3: CATGRRGEKLFF

V: TRBV12-3/TRBV12-4
CDR3: CASSLAGGKSSGANVLTF

V: TRBV6-5
CDR3: CASSGTRGPGANVLTF

V: TRBV29-1
CDR3: CSVGAGSNLQPQHF

V: TRBV5-4
CDR3: CASSLEGGGRNEQFF

V: TRBV5-4
CDR3: CASSFAGKLMNTEAFF

V: TRBV7-9
CDR3: CASSPDAIYEQYF

V: TRBV25-1
CDR3: CASSEFKGSSTDTQYF

V: TRBV28
CDR3: CASSLTYGYTF

V: TRBV7-9
CDR3: CASSRILAGAYNEQFF

V: TRBV20-1
CDR3: CSARDRGPVKGAFF

V: TRBV6-1
CDR3: CASSEASGGSDTQYF

V: TRBV11-2
CDR3: CASSLTRAVETGELFF